Following are 11 T cell receptor beta chains from one sample sequenced in a study of chemoradiotherapy in HPV16-positive cancers. TCRdb's copy holds only in-frame clones and misses some; the assay was immunoSEQ multiplex PCR. The top ten clones hold 14% of a sample with roughly 5,300 clones, over 70% of them seen once. The starting material was tumor tissue, obtained from a patient who underwent chemoradiotherapy. The receptors come from a human donor with HPV-associated anogenital cancer.

This clone has a handful of counts. The chain's CDR3 is CSVPDDRVSLYEQFF. As DNA, the CDR3 is TGCAGCGTCCCTGACGACAGGGTTAGTCTCTATGAGCAGTTCTTC. The chain recombines TRBV29-1 with TRBJ2-1; 7 nucleotides agree with TRBD1. V lost 6 bases and J lost 8; bases outside the gene matches: 16. From germline, CDR1 is SQVTM and CDR2 ANQGSEA. The CDR3 length is 15 residues.

The rearrangement uses TRBV5-4 and TRBJ2-3; 10 positions agree with TRBD2. CDR3 length equals 14 residues. The germline gives CDR1 SGHNT, CDR2 YYREEE (reference sequence). V lost 1 base to trimming and J lost 6 bases; unmatched junction nucleotides: 2. The CDR3 sequence: CASSLQAGGDTQYF. The CDR3 DNA sequence: TGTGCCAGCAGCTTGCAAGCGGGGGGGGATACGCAGTATTTT.

In the case of this clone: This CDR3 is also generated by other DNA sequences in the sample. This chain connects TRBV13 to TRBJ2-3, with 10 bases lining up with TRBD2. The J segment lost 5 bases and the V segment lost 0 bases, leaving 2 bases of the junction unmatched. The CDR3 has 15 amino acids. CDR1 is PRHDT, CDR2 FYEKMQ, per germline (reference sequence). In DNA form, the CDR3 reads TGTGCCAGCAGCTTAGGAAGCGGGGGGGGAGATACGCAGTATTTT. Translation: CASSLGSGGGDTQYF.

This clone has only a few counts. The chain employs TRBV5-5 and TRBJ1-6, with a weak D call TRBD1 (6 bases). V lost 4 bases, J lost 8 bases, and 13 bases lay in between. The V gene's germline CDR1 is SGHKS and CDR2 YYEKEE (reference sequence). This CDR3 spans 14 amino acids. CDR3 sequence: CASSMDRTYSPLHF. Here the CDR3 DNA reads TGTGCCAGCAGCATGGACAGAACCTATTCACCCCTCCACTTT.

V usage is TRBV2 and J usage is TRBJ1-1, with 9 positions matching TRBD1. The germline CDR1 and CDR2 sequences are SNHLY and FYNNEI. The CDR3 covers 13 residues. The V segment lost 5 bases and the J segment 6 bases; nucleotides outside the gene matches: 4. The CDR3 bases are TGTGCCAGCAGTCAGGGACAGGGCTCTGAAGCTTTCTTT. Protein product: CASSQGQGSEAFF.

The V call is TRBV28, the J call TRBJ2-3, with D possibly being TRBD2 (6 bases). This CDR3 has 14 residues. The germline CDR1 and CDR2 sequences are MDHEN and SYDVKM. Trimming took 7 bases from V and 0 from J, leaving 11 bases between them. The CDR3 region is CASKAGTSTDTQYF. As DNA, the CDR3 is TGTGCCAGCAAGGCGGGGACTAGCACAGATACGCAGTATTTT.

The V gene is TRBV5-6, the J gene TRBJ2-4; 9 bases are shared with TRBD1. The CDR3 runs 15 residues. The V segment lost 6 bases and the J segment 5 bases; nucleotides outside the gene matches: 9. The germline CDR1 and CDR2 sequences are SGHDT and YYEEEE. Here the CDR3 reads CASTLGQGYENIQYF. The CDR3 DNA follows: TGTGCCAGCACCCTCGGACAGGGGTACGAAAACATTCAGTACTTC.

The rearrangement uses TRBV19 and TRBJ1-3; 8 positions agree with TRBD1. With V trimmed by 4 bases and J by 0 bases, 5 bases remained unmatched. This CDR3 is built from 16 residues. CDR1 and CDR2 (germline): LNHDA, SQIVND (reference sequence). CDR3 DNA: TGTGCCAGTAGTAAGGACAGGGAGAGCTCTGGAAACACCATATATTTT. Translated: CASSKDRESSGNTIYF.

V usage is TRBV9 and J usage is TRBJ1-6, with 9 bases matching TRBD1. The germline V gene encodes CDR1 SGDLS and CDR2 YYNGEE. CDR3 length equals 15 residues. Trimming took 6 bases from V and 7 from J; bases not matched to a gene: 8. Written as DNA, the CDR3 is TGTGCCAGCACACCCTCGGGACAGGGAAATTCACCCCTCCACTTT. Residues: CASTPSGQGNSPLHF.

The DNA for the CDR3 is TGTGCCAGCAGTTTCGGACAGGGCAATCAGCCCCAGCATTTT. This sequence encodes CASSFGQGNQPQHF. The chain is built from TRBV6-1 and TRBJ1-5; 7 bases are shared with TRBD1. V lost 5 bases, J lost 2 bases, and 3 bases stayed unmatched. From germline, CDR1 is MNHNS and CDR2 SASEGT. The CDR3 consists of 14 residues.

The chain recombines TRBV10-2 with TRBJ1-1, with a weak D call TRBD1 (5 bases). This CDR3 has 13 amino acids. The germline V gene has CDR1 WSHSY and CDR2 SAAADI. With 6 bases removed from V and 0 bases from J, the gap between germline ends came to 8 bases. CDR3 residues: CASRPGVNTEAFF. The CDR3 region has the DNA TGCGCCAGCAGACCGGGGGTGAACACTGAAGCTTTCTTT.